This T cell receptor (beta chain) was recorded in a study of technical replicates of blood from a few donors. The CDR3 spans 12 residues. Germline assignment: CDR1 SQVTM and CDR2 ANQGSEA. V lost 2 bases to trimming and J lost 17 bases; unmatched junction nucleotides: 7. Sequenced by immunoSEQ multiplex PCR; TCRdb stores in-frame clones only, minus some. Here the sample spans 70,000 to 85,000 clones, just over 90% being singletons. J is TRBJ2-6 and V is TRBV29-1; 9 bases fit TRBD1. The source material was T cells isolated from PBMCs. The sequence derives from a human donor in good health. CDR3 in amino acids: CSVEMGDRAMTF. In DNA, the CDR3 is TGCAGCGTTGAAATGGGGGACAGGGCGATGACTTTC.